These 3 T cell receptor beta chains were sequenced from one sample in a study of blood T cell repertoires in COVID-19. Measured with immunoSEQ multiplex PCR; TCRdb has only the in-frame clones, and not every one. The data show around 88,000 clones, around 85% seen once. The sequenced sample consisted of peripheral blood. These receptor sequences come from a woman aged 80 or over with acute or convalescent COVID-19.

This chain connects TRBV30 to TRBJ1-2; tentatively, D is TRBD1 (5 bases). The germline gives CDR1 GTSNPN, CDR2 SVGIG (reference sequence). The V end was cut by 3 bases, the J end by 2 bases, with 10 bases between. The CDR3 has 13 amino acids. The CDR3 DNA is TGTGCCTGGAGCGCAGGGTCAAACTATGGCTACACCTTC. It translates to CAWSAGSNYGYTF. Drawing the rest from reference TRBV30 and TRBJ1-2, the complete variable domain is SQTIHQWPATLVQPVGSPLSLECTVEGTSNPNLYWYRQAAGRGLQLLFYSVGIGQISSEVPQNLSASRPQDRQFILSSKKLLLSDSGFYLCAWSAGSNYGYTFGSGTRLTVV.

In DNA, the CDR3 is TGTGCCAGCAGCTTATGGCGGGGGAGGGGGGAGACCCAGTACTTC. The encoded protein is CASSLWRGRGETQYF. This sequence joins TRBV7-2 and TRBJ2-5, with D tentatively TRBD2 (7 bases). V lost 2 bases to trimming and J lost 5 bases, with 15 bases between them. The CDR3 is 15 amino acids. The germline V gene has CDR1 SGHTA and CDR2 FQGNSA.

The chain combines TRBV11-2 with TRBJ2-3; 8 bases align to TRBD2. J was trimmed by 4 bases and V by 3 bases; bases with no gene match: 6. CDR3 length equals 15 residues. Germline V gives CDR1 SGHAT, CDR2 FQNNGV. The CDR3 bases are TGTGCCAGCAGCTTCCGAGGACTAGCTCCAGATACGCAGTATTTT. Translated: CASSFRGLAPDTQYF.